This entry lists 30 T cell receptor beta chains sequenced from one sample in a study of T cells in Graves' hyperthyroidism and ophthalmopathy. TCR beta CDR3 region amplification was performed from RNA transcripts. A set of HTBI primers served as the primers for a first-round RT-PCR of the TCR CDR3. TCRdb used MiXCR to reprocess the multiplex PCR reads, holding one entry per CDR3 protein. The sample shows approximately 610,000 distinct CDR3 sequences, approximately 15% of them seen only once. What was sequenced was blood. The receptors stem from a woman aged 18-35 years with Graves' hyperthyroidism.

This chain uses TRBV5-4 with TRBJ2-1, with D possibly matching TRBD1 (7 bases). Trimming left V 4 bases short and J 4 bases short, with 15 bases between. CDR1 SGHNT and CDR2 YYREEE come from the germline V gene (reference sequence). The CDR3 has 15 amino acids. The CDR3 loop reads CASSGGDRSYNEQFF. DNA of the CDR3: TGTGCCAGCAGCGGCGGGGACAGATCATACAATGAGCAGTTCTTC.

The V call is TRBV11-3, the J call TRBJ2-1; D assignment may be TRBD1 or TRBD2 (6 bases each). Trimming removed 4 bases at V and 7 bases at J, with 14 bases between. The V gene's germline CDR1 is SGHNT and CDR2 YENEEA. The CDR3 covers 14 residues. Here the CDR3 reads CASSSRGGQNEQFF. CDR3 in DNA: TGTGCCAGCAGCTCCCGAGGGGGGCAAAATGAGCAGTTCTTC.

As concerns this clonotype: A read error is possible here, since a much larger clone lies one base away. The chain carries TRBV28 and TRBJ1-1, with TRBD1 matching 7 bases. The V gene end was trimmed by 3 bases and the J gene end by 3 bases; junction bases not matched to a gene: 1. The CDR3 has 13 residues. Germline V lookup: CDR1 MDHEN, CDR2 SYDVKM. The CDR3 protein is CASSFGTDTEAFF. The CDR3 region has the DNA TGTGCCAGCAGTTTTGGGACAGACACTGAAGCTTTCTTT.

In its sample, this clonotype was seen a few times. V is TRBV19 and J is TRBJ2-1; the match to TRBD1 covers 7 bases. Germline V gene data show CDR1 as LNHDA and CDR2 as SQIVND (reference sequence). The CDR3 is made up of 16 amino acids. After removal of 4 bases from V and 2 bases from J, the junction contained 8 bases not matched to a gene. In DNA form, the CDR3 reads TGTGCCAGTAGTACCGGACGGACAGGACCCTACAATGAGCAGTTCTTC. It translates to CASSTGRTGPYNEQFF.

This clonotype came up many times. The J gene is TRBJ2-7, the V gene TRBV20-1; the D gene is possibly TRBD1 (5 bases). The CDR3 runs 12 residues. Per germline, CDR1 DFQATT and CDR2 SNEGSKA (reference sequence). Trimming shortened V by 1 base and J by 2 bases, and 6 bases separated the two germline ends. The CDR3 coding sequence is TGCAGTGCTAGAGTCAGGGCCTACGAGCAGTACTTC. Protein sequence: CSARVRAYEQYF.

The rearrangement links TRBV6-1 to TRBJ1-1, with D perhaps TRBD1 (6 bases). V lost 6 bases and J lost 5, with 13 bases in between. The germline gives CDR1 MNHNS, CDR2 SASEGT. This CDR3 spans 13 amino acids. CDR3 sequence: CASSRTGKTEAFF. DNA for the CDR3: TGTGCCAGCAGCCGTACAGGGAAAACTGAAGCTTTCTTT.

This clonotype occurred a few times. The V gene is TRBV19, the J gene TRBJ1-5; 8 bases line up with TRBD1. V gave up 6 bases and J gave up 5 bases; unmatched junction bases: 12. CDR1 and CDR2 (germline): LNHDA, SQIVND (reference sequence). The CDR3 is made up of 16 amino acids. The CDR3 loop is CASSPRQGAPYQPQHF. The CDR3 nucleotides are TGTGCCAGTAGCCCGAGGCAGGGGGCGCCCTATCAGCCCCAGCATTTT.

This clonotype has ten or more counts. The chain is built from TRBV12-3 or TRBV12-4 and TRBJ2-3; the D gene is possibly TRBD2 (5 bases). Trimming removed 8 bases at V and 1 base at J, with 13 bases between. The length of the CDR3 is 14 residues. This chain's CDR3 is CASGNYGGTDTQYF. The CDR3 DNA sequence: TGTGCCAGCGGAAACTACGGGGGCACAGATACGCAGTATTTT.

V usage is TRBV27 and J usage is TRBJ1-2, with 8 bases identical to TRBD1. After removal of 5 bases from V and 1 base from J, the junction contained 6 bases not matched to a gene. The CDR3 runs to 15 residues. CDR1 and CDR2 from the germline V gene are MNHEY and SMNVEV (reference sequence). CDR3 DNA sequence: TGTGCCAGCAGTCCCATTGGACAGGGTAACTATGGCTACACCTTC. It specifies CASSPIGQGNYGYTF.

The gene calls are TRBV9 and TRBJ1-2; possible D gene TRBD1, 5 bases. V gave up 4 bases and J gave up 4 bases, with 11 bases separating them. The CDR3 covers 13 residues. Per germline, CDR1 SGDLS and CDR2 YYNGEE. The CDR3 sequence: CASSQTESYGYTF. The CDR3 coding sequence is TGTGCCAGCAGCCAGACAGAGAGCTATGGCTACACCTTC. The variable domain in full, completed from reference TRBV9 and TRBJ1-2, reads DSGVTQTPKHLITATGQRVTLRCSPRSGDLSVYWYQQSLDQGLQFLIQYYNGEERAKGNILERFSAQQFPDLHSELNLSSLELGDSALYFCASSQTESYGYTFGSGTRLTVV.

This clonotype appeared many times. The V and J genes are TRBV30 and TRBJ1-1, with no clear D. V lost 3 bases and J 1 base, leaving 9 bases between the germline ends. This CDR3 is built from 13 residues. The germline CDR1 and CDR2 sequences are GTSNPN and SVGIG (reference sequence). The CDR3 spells CAWSFQTNTEAFF. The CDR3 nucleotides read TGTGCCTGGAGCTTTCAGACGAACACTGAAGCTTTCTTT. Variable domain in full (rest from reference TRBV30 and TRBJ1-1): SQTIHQWPATLVQPVGSPLSLECTVEGTSNPNLYWYRQAAGRGLQLLFYSVGIGQISSEVPQNLSASRPQDRQFILSSKKLLLSDSGFYLCAWSFQTNTEAFFGQGTRLTVV.

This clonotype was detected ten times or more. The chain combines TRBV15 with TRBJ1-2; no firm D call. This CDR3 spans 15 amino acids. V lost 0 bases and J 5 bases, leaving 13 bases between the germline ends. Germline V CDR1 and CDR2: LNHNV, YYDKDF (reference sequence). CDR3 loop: CATSRENSEGYGYTF. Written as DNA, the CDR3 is TGTGCCACCAGCAGAGAAAATTCAGAGGGATATGGCTACACCTTC.

This CDR3 is CASSSWTGDYGYTF. CDR3 sequence (DNA): TGTGCCAGTAGTTCCTGGACAGGCGACTATGGCTACACCTTC. The J gene is TRBJ1-2, the V gene TRBV19, with 7 bases that match TRBD1. The CDR3 extends over 14 amino acids. V shed 5 bases and J 3 bases; nucleotides not matched to a gene: 6. Per the germline V gene, CDR1 is LNHDA and CDR2 is SQIVND (reference sequence).

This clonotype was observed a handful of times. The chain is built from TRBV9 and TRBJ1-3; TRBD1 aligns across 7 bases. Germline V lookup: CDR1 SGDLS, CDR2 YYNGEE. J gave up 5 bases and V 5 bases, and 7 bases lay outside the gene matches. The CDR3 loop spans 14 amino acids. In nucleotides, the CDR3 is TGTGCCAGCAGTCCGACAGGGCTAAGAAACACCATATATTTT. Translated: CASSPTGLRNTIYF. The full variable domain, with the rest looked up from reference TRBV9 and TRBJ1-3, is DSGVTQTPKHLITATGQRVTLRCSPRSGDLSVYWYQQSLDQGLQFLIQYYNGEERAKGNILERFSAQQFPDLHSELNLSSLELGDSALYFCASSPTGLRNTIYFGEGSWLTVV.

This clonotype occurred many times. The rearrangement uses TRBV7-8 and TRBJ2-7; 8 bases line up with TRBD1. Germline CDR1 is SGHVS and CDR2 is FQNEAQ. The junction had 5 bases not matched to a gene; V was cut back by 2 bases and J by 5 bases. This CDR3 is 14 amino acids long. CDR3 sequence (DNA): TGTGCCAGCAGCTTACGGACAGGGAGCCACGAGCAGTACTTC. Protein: CASSLRTGSHEQYF.

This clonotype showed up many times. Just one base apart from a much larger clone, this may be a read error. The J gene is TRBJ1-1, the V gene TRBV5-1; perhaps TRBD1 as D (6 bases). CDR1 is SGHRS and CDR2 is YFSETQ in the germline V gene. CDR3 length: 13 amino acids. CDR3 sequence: CASSQTGNTEAFF. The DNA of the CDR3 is TGTGCCAGCAGCCAGACAGGGAACACTGAAGCTTTCTTT.

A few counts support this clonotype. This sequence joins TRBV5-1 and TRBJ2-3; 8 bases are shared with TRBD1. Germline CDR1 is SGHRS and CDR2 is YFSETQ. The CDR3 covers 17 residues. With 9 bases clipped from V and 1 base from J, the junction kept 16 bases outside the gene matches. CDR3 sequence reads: CATTQGAGRDRTDTQYF. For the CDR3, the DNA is TGCGCCACCACGCAGGGGGCTGGGCGGGACCGCACAGATACGCAGTATTTT.

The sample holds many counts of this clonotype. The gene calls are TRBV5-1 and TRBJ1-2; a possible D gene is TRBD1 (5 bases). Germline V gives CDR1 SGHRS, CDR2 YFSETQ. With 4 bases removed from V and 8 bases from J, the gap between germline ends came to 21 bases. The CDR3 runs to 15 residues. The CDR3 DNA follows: TGCGCCAGCAGCCATGGCGGGGCAGGGCCCGGAGGCTACACCTTC. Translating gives CASSHGGAGPGGYTF.

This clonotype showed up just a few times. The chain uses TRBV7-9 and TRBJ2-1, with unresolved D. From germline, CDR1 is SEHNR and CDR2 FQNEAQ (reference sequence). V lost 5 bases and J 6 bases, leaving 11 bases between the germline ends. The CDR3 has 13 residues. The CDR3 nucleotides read TGTGCCAGCAGCCATCCCTTGTCCAATGAGCAGTTCTTC. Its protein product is CASSHPLSNEQFF.

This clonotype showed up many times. CDR3 coding DNA: TGTGCCAGCAGTTTCACGCTAGCGGGCTTAACCTACGAGCAGTACTTC. Residues: CASSFTLAGLTYEQYF. The chain combines TRBV28 with TRBJ2-7, with 8 bases matching TRBD2. The CDR3 loop spans 16 amino acids. Unmatched junction bases numbered 9, after V lost 3 bases and J lost 2 bases. Germline V lookup: CDR1 MDHEN, CDR2 SYDVKM.

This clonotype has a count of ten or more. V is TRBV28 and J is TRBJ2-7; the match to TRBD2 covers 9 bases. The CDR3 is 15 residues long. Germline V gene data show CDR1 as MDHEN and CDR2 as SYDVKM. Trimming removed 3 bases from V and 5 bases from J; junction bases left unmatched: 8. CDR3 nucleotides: TGTGCCAGCAGTTTTCTGGCGGGAGGGCGCCACGAGCAGTACTTC. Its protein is CASSFLAGGRHEQYF. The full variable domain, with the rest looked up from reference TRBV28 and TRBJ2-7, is DVKVTQSSRYLVKRTGEKVFLECVQDMDHENMFWYRQDPGLGLRLIYFSYDVKMKEKGDIPEGYSVSREKKERFSLILESASTNQTSMYLCASSFLAGGRHEQYFGPGTRLTVT.

The CDR3 sequence: CASSGPGTDYGYTF. The DNA of the CDR3 is TGTGCCAGCAGTGGCCCTGGGACAGATTATGGCTACACCTTC. The rearrangement joins TRBV25-1 to TRBJ1-2; 7 nucleotides align to TRBD1. Germline V gene lookup returns CDR1 MGHDK and CDR2 SYGVNS. Trimming removed 4 bases from V and 5 bases from J; junction bases left unmatched: 7. The CDR3 extends over 14 amino acids.

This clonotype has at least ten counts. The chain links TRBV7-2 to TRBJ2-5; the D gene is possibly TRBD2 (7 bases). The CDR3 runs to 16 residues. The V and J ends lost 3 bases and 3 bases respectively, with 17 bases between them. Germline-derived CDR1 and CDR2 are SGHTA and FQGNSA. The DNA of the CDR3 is TGTGCCAGCAGCTTCGGTGCGGGGGCGTTAAAAGAGACCCAGTACTTC. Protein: CASSFGAGALKETQYF. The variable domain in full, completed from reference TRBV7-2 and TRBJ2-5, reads GAGVSQSPSNKVTEKGKDVELRCDPISGHTALYWYRQSLGQGLEFLIYFQGNSAPDKSGLPSDRFSAERTGGSVSTLTIQRTQQEDSAVYLCASSFGAGALKETQYFGPGTRLLVL.

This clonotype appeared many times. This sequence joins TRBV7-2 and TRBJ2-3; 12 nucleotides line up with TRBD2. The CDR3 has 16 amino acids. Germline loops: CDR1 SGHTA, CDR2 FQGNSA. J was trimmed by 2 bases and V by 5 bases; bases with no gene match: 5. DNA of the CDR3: TGTGCCAGCAGCGCGCGGACTAGCGGGAACACAGATACGCAGTATTTT. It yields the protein CASSARTSGNTDTQYF.

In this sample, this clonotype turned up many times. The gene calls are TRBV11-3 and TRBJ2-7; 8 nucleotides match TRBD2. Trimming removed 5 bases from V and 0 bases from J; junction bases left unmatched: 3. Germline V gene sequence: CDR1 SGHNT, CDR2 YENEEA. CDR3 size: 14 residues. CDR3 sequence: CASSTGGDSYEQYF. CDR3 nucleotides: TGTGCCAGCAGCACCGGGGGGGACTCCTACGAGCAGTACTTC.

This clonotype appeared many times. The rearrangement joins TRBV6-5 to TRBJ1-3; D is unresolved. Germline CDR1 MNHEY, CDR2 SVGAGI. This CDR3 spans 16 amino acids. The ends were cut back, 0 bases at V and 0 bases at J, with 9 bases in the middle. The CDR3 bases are TGTGCCAGCAGTTACTCGGACGTCTACTCTGGAAACACCATATATTTT. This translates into CASSYSDVYSGNTIYF.

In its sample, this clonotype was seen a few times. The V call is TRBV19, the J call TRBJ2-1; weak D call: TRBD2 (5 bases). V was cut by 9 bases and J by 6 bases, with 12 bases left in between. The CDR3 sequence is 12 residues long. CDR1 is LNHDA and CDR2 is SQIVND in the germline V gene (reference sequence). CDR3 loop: CASQKLGNEQFF. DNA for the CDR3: TGTGCCAGCCAGAAACTAGGCAATGAGCAGTTCTTC.

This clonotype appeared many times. For the CDR3, the DNA is TGCAGTGCTCCGCCGGCGTCACCAGATACGCAGTATTTT. Protein product: CSAPPASPDTQYF. J is TRBJ2-3 and V is TRBV20-1; D call uncertain. CDR3 length: 13 residues. V gave up 5 bases and J gave up 4 bases, with 13 bases separating them. Germline V CDR1 and CDR2: DFQATT, SNEGSKA (reference sequence).

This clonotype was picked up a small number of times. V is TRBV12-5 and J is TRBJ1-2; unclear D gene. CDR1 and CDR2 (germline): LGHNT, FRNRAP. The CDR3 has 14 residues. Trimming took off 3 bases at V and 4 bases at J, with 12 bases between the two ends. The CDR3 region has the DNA TGTGCTAGTGGTTTCGAACGGGTGGGCTATGGCTACACCTTC. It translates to CASGFERVGYGYTF.

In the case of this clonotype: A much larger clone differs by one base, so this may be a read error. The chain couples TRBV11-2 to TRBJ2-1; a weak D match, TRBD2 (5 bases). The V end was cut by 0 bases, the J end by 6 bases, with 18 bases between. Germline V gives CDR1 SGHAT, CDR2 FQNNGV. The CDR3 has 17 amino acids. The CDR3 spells CASSLDRPSCSINEQFF. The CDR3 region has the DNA TGTGCCAGCAGCTTAGATCGGCCTAGCTGTAGTATCAATGAGCAGTTCTTC.